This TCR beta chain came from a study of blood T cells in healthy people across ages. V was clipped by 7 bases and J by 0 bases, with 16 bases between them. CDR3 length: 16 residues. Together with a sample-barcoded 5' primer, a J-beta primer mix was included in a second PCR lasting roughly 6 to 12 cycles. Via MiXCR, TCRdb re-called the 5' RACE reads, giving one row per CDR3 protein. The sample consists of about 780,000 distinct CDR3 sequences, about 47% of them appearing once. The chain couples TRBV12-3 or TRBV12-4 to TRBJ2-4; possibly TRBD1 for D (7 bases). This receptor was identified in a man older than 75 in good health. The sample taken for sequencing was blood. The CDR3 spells CASTKNRGLAKNIQYF. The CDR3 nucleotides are TGTGCCAGCACCAAAAACAGGGGACTAGCCAAAAACATTCAGTACTTC.